The rows below give T cell receptor beta chains drawn from one sample of a study of shared clonotypes between healthy human individuals. Assay used: immunoSEQ multiplex PCR; TCRdb lists only in-frame clones, some missing. The sample contains about 480,000 clones, 75% to 85% of which appear only once. Sequences were obtained from PBMCs. The source is a woman aged 40 to 49 in good health. Some clones in this sample may be carry-over from other donors' samples. The conserved cysteine and the conserved F or W are not part of the CDR3 here. Fields, in order: CDR3 protein, V gene.

cdr3_aa: ASSEDRTYNEKLF; v_call: TRBV2
cdr3_aa: ASGGYT; v_call: TRBV7-9
cdr3_aa: SVEAARTSTDTQY; v_call: TRBV29-1
cdr3_aa: ASSGSGGGPYEQY; v_call: TRBV5-1
cdr3_aa: ASSIDRAGWNEQY; v_call: TRBV19
cdr3_aa: ASSPPPGGETQY; v_call: TRBV18
cdr3_aa: ASSSGTRSPLH; v_call: TRBV5-1
cdr3_aa: ASSYLSRGRNTEAF; v_call: TRBV6-6
cdr3_aa: ASPLQPRGGVNTEAF; v_call: TRBV25-1
cdr3_aa: ASSQEIPTVPYEQY; v_call: TRBV4-1
cdr3_aa: ASSESGPYYEQY; v_call: TRBV10-2
cdr3_aa: ASSFTLGDLSGNTIY; v_call: TRBV28
cdr3_aa: ASSLVVAPYEQY; v_call: TRBV7-9
cdr3_aa: ATSLQMRGPPYEQY; v_call: TRBV15
cdr3_aa: ASRRTTTSGNQDTQY; v_call: TRBV2
cdr3_aa: ASTGIGTQY; v_call: TRBV28
cdr3_aa: AISDRAEKLF; v_call: TRBV10-3
cdr3_aa: AWKHATGNTIY; v_call: TRBV30
cdr3_aa: ASSSQGQDTQY; v_call: TRBV7-8
cdr3_aa: ASSRQGLYGYT; v_call: TRBV28
cdr3_aa: ASSWGRGETQY; v_call: TRBV7-3
cdr3_aa: SVGNTEAF; v_call: TRBV29-1
cdr3_aa: ASSIRGERVTGELF; v_call: TRBV19
cdr3_aa: ASSSSLRGNTIY; v_call: TRBV28
cdr3_aa: ASSARGITDTQY; v_call: TRBV6-1
cdr3_aa: ASSLQGGRQETQY; v_call: TRBV2
cdr3_aa: ASSTRTSGRAREQF; v_call: TRBV28
cdr3_aa: ASSQQGGTDTQY; v_call: TRBV2
cdr3_aa: ASSLAGASTDTQY; v_call: TRBV5-4
cdr3_aa: ASSLLAGNEKLF; v_call: TRBV28
cdr3_aa: ASSVGQEATNEKLF; v_call: TRBV5-1
cdr3_aa: ASSGGPALGTDTQY; v_call: TRBV10-1
cdr3_aa: ASSTKPAWPGELF; v_call: TRBV11-2
cdr3_aa: ASSSHDSGNTIY; v_call: TRBV28
cdr3_aa: ASTPKTGSTNEKLF; v_call: TRBV10-2
cdr3_aa: ASSGGNQPQH; v_call: TRBV2
cdr3_aa: ASSWGTGEETQY; v_call: TRBV5-1
cdr3_aa: ASSLTWGRDYNEQF; v_call: TRBV7-3
cdr3_aa: ASRVVGGPQH; v_call: TRBV6-1
cdr3_aa: ASSQFIDYAQETQY; v_call: TRBV5-1
cdr3_aa: ASSQEVASGRNEQF; v_call: TRBV4-1
cdr3_aa: ASSLEMGSINTGELF; v_call: TRBV5-5